Following are 25 T cell receptor beta chains from one sample sequenced in a study of blood T cells in healthy people across ages. Using a J-beta primer mix together with a sample-barcoded 5' primer, a second PCR was run for about 6 to 12 cycles. TCRdb independently ran MiXCR on the 5' RACE reads; one entry per CDR3 protein. The repertoire holds around 780,000 distinct CDR3 sequences, with under 30% as singletons. This sample was also put to use in a study of T cells of mothers and their children.

Sequencing was carried out using blood. The receptors derive from a boy younger than 18 in good health.

This clonotype was seen a handful of times. This rearrangement joins TRBV5-1 to TRBJ2-1, with 11 bases aligning to TRBD2. Germline CDR1 SGHRS, CDR2 YFSETQ. V lost 1 base to trimming and J lost 0 bases; unmatched junction nucleotides: 12. The CDR3 length is 20 residues. The CDR3, as DNA: TGCGCCAGCAGCTTGCGAAAGCTAGCGGGGGGCATAAGCTCCTACAATGAGCAGTTCTTC. Amino acid sequence: CASSLRKLAGGISSYNEQFF.

This clonotype was picked up many times. The rearrangement uses TRBV6-6 and TRBJ1-5; 7 bases match TRBD1. Germline CDR1 reads MNHNY; CDR2 reads SVGAGI (reference sequence). The CDR3 is made up of 13 amino acids. The J segment lost 1 base and the V segment lost 6 bases, leaving 0 bases of the junction unmatched. In DNA form, the CDR3 reads TGTGCCAGCAGGACAGGGAGCAATCAGCCCCAGCATTTT. It specifies CASRTGSNQPQHF.

The rearrangement links TRBV4-2 to TRBJ2-2, with 10 bases aligning to TRBD1. The germline CDR1 and CDR2 sequences are LGHNA and YNFKEQ. The trim removed 3 bases at V and 6 bases at J, leaving 10 bases unmatched. The CDR3 has 17 amino acids. The CDR3 loop is CASSQSPRTGGSGELFF. CDR3 DNA: TGTGCCAGCAGCCAGTCCCCCAGGACAGGGGGTTCCGGGGAGCTGTTTTTT.

A few counts support this clonotype. The chain combines TRBV7-3 with TRBJ2-5; possible D gene TRBD1, 5 bases. Judging by the DNA end, TRBJ2-7 fits better; the J call may be wrong. CDR1 is SGHTA and CDR2 is FQGTGA in the germline V gene. The CDR3 length is 13 residues. The CDR3 is CASRNSPQGEQYF. Here the CDR3 DNA reads TGTGCCAGCAGAAATTCGCCCCAGGGCGAGCAGTACTTC.

A word on this clonotype: An end of the junction differs from the germline gene, which may be a read error. The genes are TRBV12-3 or TRBV12-4 and TRBJ1-2; D remains unclear. The CDR3 sequence is 13 residues long. CDR3 DNA: TGTGCCAGCAGTAAACGCAGTAACTATGGCCACACCTTC. Its protein is CASSKRSNYGHTF.

This clonotype turned up a few times. V and J are TRBV5-1 and TRBJ2-6; 9 nucleotides agree with TRBD1. This CDR3 has 18 amino acids. Germline V lookup: CDR1 SGHRS, CDR2 YFSETQ. J lost 0 bases, V lost 4 bases, and 8 bases had no gene match. The CDR3 DNA follows: TGCGCCAGCAGCGCGGGACAGGGAGCCCTCTCTGGGGCCAACGTCCTGACTTTC. It specifies CASSAGQGALSGANVLTF.

The chain recombines TRBV6-5 with TRBJ1-1; no clear D gene. This CDR3 has 14 residues. CDR1 MNHEY and CDR2 SVGAGI come from the germline V gene. Trimming stripped 4 bases from V and 4 bases from J, with 13 bases between. CDR3 loop: CASSSDTRATEAFF. CDR3 DNA: TGTGCCAGCAGTTCAGACACCCGGGCCACTGAAGCTTTCTTT.

V usage is TRBV7-2 and J usage is TRBJ2-5; D tentatively fits TRBD1 or TRBD2 (5 bases each). The J call is uncertain, as TRBJ2-1 better fits the DNA end. The CDR3 covers 16 residues. Germline CDR1 is SGHTA and CDR2 is FQGNSA. The CDR3 loop is CASSPRGAVGTGEQFF. As DNA, the CDR3 is TGTGCCAGCAGCCCCCGGGGTGCCGTGGGGACCGGTGAGCAGTTCTTC.

As regards this clonotype: A read error may account for a junction end that differs from germline. The chain recombines TRBV12-3 or TRBV12-4 with TRBJ2-5, with D possibly called TRBD1 or TRBD2 (5 bases each). Gene TRBJ2-7 matches the end of the DNA better, so the J call may be wrong. There are 14 residues in the CDR3. The CDR3 DNA reads TGTGCCAGCAGTTTAGCTGGGACCTCCCACGAGCAGTACTTC. It yields the protein CASSLAGTSHEQYF.

This clonotype came up a few times. This rearrangement joins TRBV12-5 to TRBJ1-2; maybe TRBD1 (5 bases). The germline gives CDR1 LGHNT, CDR2 FRNRAP. CDR3 length: 14 residues. V was cut by 7 bases and J by 3 bases, with 15 bases left in between. For the CDR3, the DNA is TGTGCTAGTGCCACCCCGCAAGGGGACTATGGCTACACCTTC. Translation: CASATPQGDYGYTF.

This clonotype was seen once. This chain uses TRBV14 with TRBJ2-1, with TRBD2 matching 12 bases. The V segment lost 1 base and the J segment 9 bases; nucleotides outside the gene matches: 10. Germline V lookup: CDR1 SGHDN, CDR2 FVKESK. CDR3 length: 17 residues. CDR3 DNA sequence: TGTGCCAGCAGCCAAGGGCTAGCGGGGGGGCCGTATCGTGAGCAGTTCTTC. Protein product: CASSQGLAGGPYREQFF.

A remark on this clonotype: Relative to the germline gene, one junction end is altered; a read error may explain this. J is TRBJ2-5 and V is TRBV6-5, with 8 bases lining up with TRBD2. Germline V gene lookup returns CDR1 MNHEY and CDR2 SVGAGI. The CDR3 runs 14 residues. The chain's CDR3 is CASSYSSGLVQLFF. The CDR3 bases are TGTGCCAGCAGTTACTCGTCGGGACTAGTACAGTTGTTCTTC.

This clonotype has more than one count but fewer than ten. The V and J genes are TRBV10-3 and TRBJ2-7, with 8 bases fitting TRBD1. The CDR3 is 14 residues long. Germline V gives CDR1 ENHRY, CDR2 SYGVKD. V lost 0 bases, J lost 3 bases, and 1 base stayed unmatched. In nucleotides, the CDR3 is TGTGCCATCAGTGAGTCCGGGACAGGCTACGAGCAGTACTTC. Translated: CAISESGTGYEQYF.

V usage is TRBV27 and J usage is TRBJ2-5; D is perhaps TRBD2 (6 bases). The J call may not be correct, given that the DNA end is closer to TRBJ2-7. Germline V gene sequence: CDR1 MNHEY, CDR2 SMNVEV (reference sequence). This CDR3 spans 15 amino acids. The CDR3 nucleotides read TGTGCCAGCACCACCAATTACGGTGGGGGGTACGAGCAGTACTTC. The encoded protein is CASTTNYGGGYEQYF.

The CDR3 loop is CASSESGGTYPYEQYF. CDR3 sequence (DNA): TGCGCCAGCAGTGAGTCGGGTGGGACGTACCCCTACGAGCAGTACTTC. The J gene is TRBJ2-7, the V gene TRBV10-2, with D perhaps matching TRBD1 or TRBD2 (5 bases each). There are 16 residues in the CDR3. Germline values: CDR1 WSHSY, CDR2 SAAADI. V was shortened by 0 bases and J by 2 bases, with 14 bases between the two germline ends.

The chain recombines TRBV3-1 with TRBJ2-1, with a weak D call TRBD2 (5 bases). Germline V CDR1 and CDR2: LGHDT, YNNKEL (reference sequence). The CDR3 consists of 16 residues. Trimming shortened V by 6 bases and J by 0 bases, and 15 bases separated the two germline ends. In DNA form, the CDR3 reads TGTGCCAGCAGTCGGACTGCCTTTAGCTCCTACAATGAGCAGTTCTTC. Its protein product is CASSRTAFSSYNEQFF.

V is TRBV27 and J is TRBJ2-1, with 11 bases fitting TRBD2. Germline V CDR1 and CDR2: MNHEY, SMNVEV (reference sequence). V shed 4 bases, J shed 14 bases, and the junction held 7 bases outside the gene matches. This CDR3 has 13 residues. CDR3 loop: CASSSASGGSEFF. The CDR3 coding sequence is TGTGCCAGCAGTTCGGCTAGCGGGGGGTCGGAGTTCTTC.

The chain recombines TRBV28 with TRBJ2-7; 7 bases fit TRBD1. The length of the CDR3 is 13 residues. J was trimmed by 2 bases and V by 10 bases; bases with no gene match: 8. In germline, CDR1 is MDHEN, CDR2 SYDVKM. DNA of the CDR3: TGTGCCACCGGTGGACAGGCGACCTACGAGCAGTACTTC. It translates to CATGGQATYEQYF.

This CDR3 is CAWSQGRYTDTQYF. The DNA of the CDR3 is TGTGCCTGGAGCCAAGGACGGTACACAGATACGCAGTATTTT. This chain joins TRBV30 and TRBJ2-3, with D unclear. V lost 3 bases and J 2 bases, leaving 12 bases between the germline ends. The CDR3 totals 14 residues. Germline V gene sequence: CDR1 GTSNPN, CDR2 SVGIG (reference sequence). Variable domain in full (rest from reference TRBV30 and TRBJ2-3): SQTIHQWPATLVQPVGSPLSLECTVEGTSNPNLYWYRQAAGRGLQLLFYSVGIGQISSEVPQNLSASRPQDRQFILSSKKLLLSDSGFYLCAWSQGRYTDTQYFGPGTRLTVL.

This clonotype has just a few counts. The genes are TRBV5-1 and TRBJ1-1; D call uncertain. Germline CDR1 is SGHRS and CDR2 is YFSETQ. CDR3 length: 14 amino acids. Trimming left V 5 bases short and J 0 bases short, with 11 bases between. CDR3 nucleotides: TGCGCCAGCAGGAGGGAAACCATGAACACTGAAGCTTTCTTT. This encodes CASRRETMNTEAFF.

The V call is TRBV11-2, the J call TRBJ1-1; D gene ambiguous. Trimming took off 3 bases at V and 7 bases at J, with 12 bases between the two ends. Germline CDR1 and CDR2: SGHAT and FQNNGV. There are 13 residues in the CDR3. CDR3 in DNA: TGTGCCAGCAGCTTTCTTGGAGGTGGTGAAGCTTTCTTT. This codes for CASSFLGGGEAFF.

J is TRBJ1-1 and V is TRBV6-2 or TRBV6-3, with D tentatively TRBD1 (5 bases). V was pared by 5 bases and J by 0 bases, with 13 bases between. The CDR3 totals 15 residues. CDR1 MNHEY and CDR2 SVGEGT come from the germline V gene. The chain's CDR3 is CASSGNRIMNTEAFF. In nucleotides, the CDR3 is TGTGCCAGCAGTGGTAACAGGATCATGAACACTGAAGCTTTCTTT.

This clonotype was counted between two and nine times. This chain links TRBV11-2 with TRBJ1-3; no reliable D call. V was trimmed by 4 bases and J by 8 bases, leaving 15 bases between them. Germline V gene sequence: CDR1 SGHAT, CDR2 FQNNGV. CDR3 length equals 14 residues. The CDR3 sequence: CASSSPKLLDTIYF. In nucleotides, the CDR3 is TGTGCCAGCAGCTCCCCGAAACTCCTGGACACCATATATTTT.

CDR3 protein: CASATGANTEAFF. CDR3 nucleotide sequence: TGCGCCAGCGCGACAGGGGCGAACACTGAAGCTTTCTTT. This chain uses TRBV5-1 with TRBJ1-1; 8 nucleotides line up with TRBD1. The V gene end was trimmed by 7 bases and the J gene end by 1 base; junction bases not matched to a gene: 3. CDR1 is SGHRS, CDR2 YFSETQ, per germline. The CDR3 spans 13 residues.

The genes are TRBV6-1 and TRBJ2-2; TRBD2 agrees at 8 bases. Germline lookup yields CDR1 MNHNS and CDR2 SASEGT. The CDR3 covers 14 residues. Trimming at V came to 8 bases and at J to 0 bases, leaving 2 bases not matched to a gene. CDR3 bases: TGTGCCAGCCGGGAGGGCACGAACACCGGGGAGCTGTTTTTT. This codes for CASREGTNTGELFF.